A selection of T cell receptor beta chains follows, all from one sample in a study of metastatic and nonmetastatic thyroid tumors. TCRdb reprocessed the PCR reads via MiXCR. In the table there are roughly 89,000 clones, about 12% of which are singletons. Sequencing was carried out using tumor tissue. Receptors were obtained from a female donor with papillary thyroid cancer or a benign thyroid nodule (not recorded which). Some clones in this sample may be carry-over from other donors' samples. Each CDR3 is given with its conserved first and last residue. The order of the fields is D gene, J gene, V gene, CDR3 protein. D genes are given only for firm matches.

d_call: -
j_call: TRBJ1-1
v_call: TRBV5-4
cdr3_aa: CASSESDRTEAFF

d_call: -
j_call: TRBJ2-7
v_call: TRBV20-1
cdr3_aa: CSEEVSRRQGYEQYF

d_call: TRBD1
j_call: TRBJ2-1
v_call: TRBV29-1
cdr3_aa: CSVLDRASYNEQFF

d_call: -
j_call: TRBJ2-3
v_call: TRBV6-1
cdr3_aa: CASSRDLYTDTQYF

d_call: -
j_call: TRBJ1-2
v_call: TRBV6-1
cdr3_aa: CATSETPGIVYGYIF

d_call: -
j_call: TRBJ2-1
v_call: TRBV20-1
cdr3_aa: CSARGSQYNEQFF

d_call: -
j_call: TRBJ2-2
v_call: TRBV10-1
cdr3_aa: CASSARGTLRTGELFF

d_call: TRBD1
j_call: TRBJ2-4
v_call: TRBV15
cdr3_aa: CATGQGANIQYF

d_call: -
j_call: TRBJ1-5
v_call: TRBV4-1
cdr3_aa: CASSQDLTENQPQHF

d_call: -
j_call: TRBJ2-7
v_call: TRBV4-1
cdr3_aa: CASSPPGTPPYEQYF

d_call: TRBD1
j_call: TRBJ2-7
v_call: TRBV20-1
cdr3_aa: CSASDRDPYEQYF

d_call: -
j_call: TRBJ2-1
v_call: TRBV24-1
cdr3_aa: CATSDFLDEQFF

d_call: -
j_call: TRBJ1-6
v_call: TRBV19
cdr3_aa: CASRQENSPLHF

d_call: -
j_call: TRBJ1-2
v_call: TRBV24-1
cdr3_aa: CATSDPGRGYGYTF

d_call: TRBD2
j_call: TRBJ2-1
v_call: TRBV10-3
cdr3_aa: CAISDGAVLAGAIDNEQFF

d_call: TRBD1
j_call: TRBJ2-7
v_call: TRBV5-5
cdr3_aa: CASSQDRPYEQYF

d_call: -
j_call: TRBJ1-3
v_call: TRBV15
cdr3_aa: CATSRTRVPGNTIYF

d_call: TRBD1
j_call: TRBJ2-7
v_call: TRBV5-4
cdr3_aa: CASLKDRSDEQYF